This T cell receptor (beta chain) is drawn from a study of shared clonotypes between healthy human individuals (TCRdb year 2020). Concerning the study at large: Three men and a couple of women, aged 18 to 49 years, made up the cohort. Blood TCR repertoires of about 5 healthy adults were deeply sequenced to estimate repertoire size and the extent of clonotype sharing between individuals. To increase sequencing depth and limit assay-specific biases, TCR repertoire library preparation and sequencing were carried out by different laboratories using diverse techniques. Each donor's leukapheresis produced roughly between roughly 0.85 and 10 billion PBMCs.

On this clone: Its antigen is unknown. No base quality values were provided; no much bigger clone lies one nucleotide off.

Using the deep immunoSEQ assay, multiplex PCR amplified TCR CDR3 regions from genomic DNA. For each cell subset, the extracted genomic DNA was distributed evenly across all wells of several immunoSEQ 96-well plates, and each plate served as one replicate. For unsorted PBMC, each replicate PCR was loaded with roughly 0.3 ug genomic DNA, equivalent to about 33,000 T cell genomes. Genomic DNA from unsorted PBMC was sequenced over ten immunoSEQ deep assay plates. The purified libraries were quantified using a Qubit 3.0 fluorometer, sized with a Bioanalyzer 2100, and then quantified again using the KAPA Library Quantification kit. Each immunoSEQ 96-well plate was sequenced on its own single-read 150-cycle Illumina NextSeq 550 flow cell. The source study handled its data this way. Because only junctional sequences without quality scores were contained in the immunoSEQ output, filtering matching that applied to full-length reads could not be performed. To assign V/J genes and CDR3, sequences were annotated against IMGT germline references using PyIR, a Python wrapper for IgBLAST v1.9. Reads with weak V/J assignments (E-value above 1e-6), missing CDR3, stop codons, out-of-frame junctions, or ambiguous translated residues were removed. V3J clonotypes were defined as sequences sharing the same inferred V gene, J gene, and CDR3 amino acid sequence. To compute the percentage overlap between repertoires, the number of shared unique clonotypes was divided by the size of the smaller repertoire. Repertoire richness was assessed with RTK rarefaction, the Chao1 estimator, and Recon v2.1 estimates of unobserved clonotypes. TCRdb took this table from immuneACCESS and kept in-frame rearrangements with V and J called. Such tables lack part of the clones; where checked against another copy, unresolved V genes explain under half of the gap, and the rest is unexplained. V, J and clone size were drawn from that table, and D and trimming were deduced from the DNA. The sample contains about 490,000 clones, roughly four fifths of them found a single time. In total, the top ten clones hold 10% to 15% of the sample.

Healthy HIV-negative adults with no recently reported acute infections or vaccinations were included as donors. Only Caucasian adults living in Nashville, Tennessee, USA were represented among the donors. For unsorted samples, tens of millions of PBMCs were counted, and genomic DNA was extracted using the QIAamp DNA Blood Mini kit. Blood was obtained by leukapheresis, after which PBMCs were separated by Ficoll-Histopaque density gradient centrifugation and cryopreserved in liquid nitrogen vapor phase. The study at large found these results: Sampling was limited to blood, and TCR repertoires in tissue likely differ from TCR repertoires in blood. Based on pairwise subsampling, the degree of clonotype sharing among donors was expected to be affected by sequencing depth. Because the study included a small number of donors, the genetic and exposure-history diversity represented was limited.

The sample taken for sequencing was PBMCs. The TCR sequence derives from a woman between 40 and 50 years old in good health. Some clones in this sample may be carry-over from other donors' samples.

The CDR3 protein sequence reads: CASGREHHGEQFF. The nucleotide sequence reads TGTGCCAGCGGGCGGGAGCATCACGGTGAGCAGTTCTTC. The chain is assembled from TRBV9 and TRBJ2-1, with 7 bases aligning to TRBD2. The CDR3 measures 13 amino acids from cysteine to phenylalanine. Only the CDR3 DNA is retained, 39 bases long and in frame from the first base. CDR1 SGDLS and CDR2 YYNGEE were looked up in the germline V gene. After removal of 7 bases from V and 9 bases from J, the junction retains 10 bases not matched to a gene. With the portions outside the CDR3 filled from the reference TRBV9 and TRBJ2-1 genes, the complete variable region becomes DSGVTQTPKHLITATGQRVTLRCSPRSGDLSVYWYQQSLDQGLQFLIQYYNGEERAKGNILERFSAQQFPDLHSELNLSSLELGDSALYFCASGREHHGEQFFGPGTRLTVL.